This entry concerns a single TCR beta chain. Its antigen remains unidentified. The sample belongs to a study of vaccination effects on CD4 cells after COVID-19. General observations from the study: There was only 1 of 255 vaccine-induced clones in healthy vaccinees that cross-reacted with common cold coronaviruses. In the late period after vaccination, infection- and vaccine-induced clones contracted markedly.

There are 18 residues in the CDR3. Trimming shortened V by 5 bases and J by 0 bases, and 17 bases separated the two germline ends. Germline V lookup: CDR1 SGHVS, CDR2 FNYEAQ. Prior to sequencing, the ViraFEST assay stimulated PBMC with viral peptide pools, which expanded the antigen-specific CD4+ T cells. Scientists isolated CD4+ T cells after an approximately 10-day culture period ended. The vaccine given was either BNT162b2 or mRNA-1273, in two doses. In the vaccine recipients, nucleocapsid antibodies were negative and there was no prior SARS-CoV-2 infection. Half-medium changes using IL-2 medium occurred on days 3 and 7. Clones were read by immunoSEQ multiplex PCR, and TCRdb kept only the in-frame ones, dropping some. Among around 60,000 clones listed, 73% were seen once.

Sequenced here: CD4+ T cells from PBMCs cultured with HCoV-229E spike peptides, sampled after COVID-19 vaccination. This receptor was identified in a human donor who received a COVID-19 vaccine. V gene TRBV7-6 combines with J gene TRBJ2-6, with a tentative D call TRBD2 (8 bases). This chain's CDR3 is CASSRGGQLFSGANVLTF. The CDR3 DNA sequence: TGTGCCAGCAGCCGGGGGGGACAGCTTTTCTCTGGGGCCAACGTCCTGACTTTC.